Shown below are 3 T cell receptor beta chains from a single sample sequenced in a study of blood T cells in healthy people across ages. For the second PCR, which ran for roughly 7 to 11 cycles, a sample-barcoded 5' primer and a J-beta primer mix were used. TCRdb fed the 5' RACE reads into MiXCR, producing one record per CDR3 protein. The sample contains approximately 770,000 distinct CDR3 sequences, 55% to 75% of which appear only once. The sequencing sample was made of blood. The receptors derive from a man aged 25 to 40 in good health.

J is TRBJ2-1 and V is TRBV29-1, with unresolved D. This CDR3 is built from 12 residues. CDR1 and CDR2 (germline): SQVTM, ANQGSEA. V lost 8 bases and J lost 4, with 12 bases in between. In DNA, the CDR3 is TGCAGCCTGGCAGGAAGGTACAATGAGCAGTTCTTC. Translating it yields CSLAGRYNEQFF.

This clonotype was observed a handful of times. The CDR3 nucleotides are TGTGCCAGCAGAGAGACAGGATACGAGCAGTACTTC. Translation: CASRETGYEQYF. The V gene is TRBV6-1, the J gene TRBJ2-5; TRBD1 is a possible D gene (6 bases). The J call is doubtful: the DNA matches TRBJ2-7 better. Germline assignment: CDR1 MNHNS and CDR2 SASEGT. The CDR3 is 12 amino acids.

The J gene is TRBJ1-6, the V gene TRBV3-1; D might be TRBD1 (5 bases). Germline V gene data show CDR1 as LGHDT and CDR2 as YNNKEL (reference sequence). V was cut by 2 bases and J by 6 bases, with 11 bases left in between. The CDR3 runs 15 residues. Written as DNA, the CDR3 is TGTGCCAGCAGCCAATCTGGACAACCTAATTCACCCCTCCACTTT. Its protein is CASSQSGQPNSPLHF.